The 9 T cell receptor beta chains presented below share a single source sample, sequenced in a study of blood T cell repertoires in COVID-19. Some clones are missing from TCRdb's copy, which holds only in-frame ones; the method was immunoSEQ multiplex PCR. This sample has about 200,000 clones, with less than 90% found just once. The sample consisted of peripheral blood. Source of these receptors: a man between 40 and 49 years old with acute or convalescent COVID-19.

The gene calls are TRBV6-5 and TRBJ2-5; 10 bases are a match to TRBD1. Trimming took 0 bases from V and 5 from J; bases not matched to a gene: 6. This CDR3 comprises 16 residues. The germline V gene encodes CDR1 MNHEY and CDR2 SVGAGI. CDR3 in amino acids: CASSYSGQGMGETQYF. Here the CDR3 DNA reads TGTGCCAGCAGTTACTCGGGACAGGGGATGGGGGAGACCCAGTACTTC.

The chain recombines TRBV4-3 with TRBJ1-1; no clear D gene. The CDR3 has 17 amino acids. The germline CDR1 and CDR2 sequences are LGHNA and YSLEER. Between the trimmed V and J ends, which lost 0 bases and 3 bases, there was a span of 17 bases. CDR3 amino acids: CASSQEARGFRDTEAFF. DNA of the CDR3: TGCGCCAGCAGCCAAGAAGCCCGAGGGTTCCGGGACACTGAAGCTTTCTTT.

The chain joins TRBV7-3 to TRBJ2-6; 7 bases line up with TRBD1. V lost 1 base to trimming and J lost 4 bases; unmatched junction nucleotides: 10. This CDR3 comprises 18 residues. Germline CDR1 SGHTA, CDR2 FQGTGA. This chain's CDR3 is CASSLIGTASAGANVLTF. The DNA for the CDR3 is TGTGCCAGCAGCTTAATCGGGACAGCGAGCGCCGGGGCCAACGTCCTGACTTTC.

The chain has TRBV6-6 and TRBJ2-3; 9 bases align to TRBD2. This CDR3 contains 15 residues. Trimming cost V 8 bases and J 4 bases; bases outside gene matches: 10. Per germline, CDR1 MNHNY and CDR2 SVGAGI (reference sequence). The CDR3 nucleotides are TGTGCCAGCGCCGGGGACCGACTAGCGGCAGATACGCAGTATTTT. Its translation: CASAGDRLAADTQYF.

The rearrangement joins TRBV2 to TRBJ1-2; possibly TRBD1 for D (5 bases). The V end was cut by 6 bases, the J end by 3 bases, with 11 bases between. The germline V gene encodes CDR1 SNHLY and CDR2 FYNNEI. The CDR3 consists of 13 residues. The CDR3: CASREGKDYGYTF. The CDR3 nucleotides read TGTGCCAGCAGGGAGGGGAAGGACTATGGCTACACCTTC.

V is TRBV23-1 and J is TRBJ1-4; D gene uncertain. TRBV23-1 is an ORF; its function is uncertain. The CDR3 spans 12 residues. Trimming shortened V by 2 bases and J by 7 bases, and 5 bases separated the two germline ends. The CDR3 sequence is CASSQVCEKLFF. CDR3 DNA: TGCGCCAGCAGTCAAGTATGTGAAAAACTGTTTTTT.

V usage is TRBV6-6 and J usage is TRBJ2-1, with a weak D call TRBD2 (6 bases). Between the trimmed V and J ends, which lost 0 bases and 4 bases, there was a span of 13 bases. This CDR3 region has 16 residues. Germline V CDR1 and CDR2: MNHNY, SVGAGI (reference sequence). Written as DNA, the CDR3 is TGTGCCAGCAGTTACTCGATGACTAGTGTTTACAATGAGCAGTTCTTC. Residues: CASSYSMTSVYNEQFF.

V is TRBV7-2 and J is TRBJ1-1, with D uncertain. Per the germline V gene, CDR1 is SGHTA and CDR2 is FQGNSA. V lost 1 base, J lost 0 bases, and 9 bases lay in between. The CDR3 has 15 residues. The CDR3 sequence is CASSLGSYMNTEAFF. In nucleotides, the CDR3 is TGTGCCAGCAGCTTAGGCTCATACATGAACACTGAAGCTTTCTTT.

V and J are TRBV30 and TRBJ2-7, with 10 positions matching TRBD2. The CDR3 loop spans 14 amino acids. Per germline, CDR1 GTSNPN and CDR2 SVGIG (reference sequence). The V gene end was trimmed by 0 bases and the J gene end by 9 bases; junction bases not matched to a gene: 8. For the CDR3, the DNA is TGTGCCTGGAGTGTACAAGGACTAGCGGTAGTGCAGTACTTC. Amino acid sequence: CAWSVQGLAVVQYF.